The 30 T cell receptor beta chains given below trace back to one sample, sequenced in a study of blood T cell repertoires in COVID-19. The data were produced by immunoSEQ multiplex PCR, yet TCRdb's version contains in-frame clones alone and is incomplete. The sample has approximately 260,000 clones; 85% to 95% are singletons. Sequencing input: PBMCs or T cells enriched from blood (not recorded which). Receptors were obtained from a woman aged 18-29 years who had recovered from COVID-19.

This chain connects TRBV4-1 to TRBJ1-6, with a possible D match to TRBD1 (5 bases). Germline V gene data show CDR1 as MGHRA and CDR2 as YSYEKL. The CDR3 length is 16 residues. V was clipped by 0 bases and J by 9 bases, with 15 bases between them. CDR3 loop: CASSQDSSGVGSPLHF. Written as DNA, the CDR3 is TGCGCCAGCAGCCAAGATTCTTCGGGGGTGGGTTCACCCCTCCACTTT.

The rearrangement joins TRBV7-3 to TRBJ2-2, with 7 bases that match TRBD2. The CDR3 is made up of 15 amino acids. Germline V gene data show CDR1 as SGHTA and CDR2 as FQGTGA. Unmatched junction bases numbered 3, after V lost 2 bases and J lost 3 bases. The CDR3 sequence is CASSLSGGYTGELFF. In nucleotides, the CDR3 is TGTGCCAGCAGCTTATCGGGGGGATACACCGGGGAGCTGTTTTTT.

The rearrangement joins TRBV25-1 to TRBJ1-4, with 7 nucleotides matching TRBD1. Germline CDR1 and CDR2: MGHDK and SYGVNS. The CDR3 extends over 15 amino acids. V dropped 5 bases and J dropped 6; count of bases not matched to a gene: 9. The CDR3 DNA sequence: TGTGCCAGCAGTAAAAGACAGGGATTTGATGAAAAACTGTTTTTT. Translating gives CASSKRQGFDEKLFF.

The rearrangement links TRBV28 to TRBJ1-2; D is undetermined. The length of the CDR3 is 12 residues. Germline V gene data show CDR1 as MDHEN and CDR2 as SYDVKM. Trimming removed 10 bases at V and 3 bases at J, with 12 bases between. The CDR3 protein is CAIHQRDYGYTF. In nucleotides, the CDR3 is TGTGCCATCCACCAGAGGGACTATGGCTACACCTTC.

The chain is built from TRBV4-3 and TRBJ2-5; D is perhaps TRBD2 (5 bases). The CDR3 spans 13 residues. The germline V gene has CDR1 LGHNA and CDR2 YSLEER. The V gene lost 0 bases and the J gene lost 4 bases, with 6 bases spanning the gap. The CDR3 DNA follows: TGCGCCAGCAGCCAAGATGAGGGAGAGACCCAGTACTTC. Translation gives CASSQDEGETQYF.

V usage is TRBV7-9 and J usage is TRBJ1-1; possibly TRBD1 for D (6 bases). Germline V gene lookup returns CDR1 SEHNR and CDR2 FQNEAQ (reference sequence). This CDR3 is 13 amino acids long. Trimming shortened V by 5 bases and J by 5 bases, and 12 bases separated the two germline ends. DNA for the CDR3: TGTGCCAGCAGCAACGGACAGTTTACTGAAGCTTTCTTT. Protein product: CASSNGQFTEAFF. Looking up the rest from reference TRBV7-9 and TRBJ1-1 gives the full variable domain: DTGVSQNPRHKITKRGQNVTFRCDPISEHNRLYWYRQTLGQGPEFLTYFQNEAQLEKSRLLSDRFSAERPKGSFSTLEIQRTEQGDSAMYLCASSNGQFTEAFFGQGTRLTVV.

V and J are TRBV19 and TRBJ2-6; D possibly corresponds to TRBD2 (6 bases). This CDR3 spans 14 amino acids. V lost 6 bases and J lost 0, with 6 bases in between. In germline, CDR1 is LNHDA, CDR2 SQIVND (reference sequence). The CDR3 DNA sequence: TGTGCCAGTAGCGGGAGCTCTGGGGCCAACGTCCTGACTTTC. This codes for CASSGSSGANVLTF. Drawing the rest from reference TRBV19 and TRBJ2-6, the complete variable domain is DGGITQSPKYLFRKEGQNVTLSCEQNLNHDAMYWYRQDPGQGLRLIYYSQIVNDFQKGDIAEGYSVSREKKESFPLTVTSAQKNPTAFYLCASSGSSGANVLTFGAGSRLTVL.

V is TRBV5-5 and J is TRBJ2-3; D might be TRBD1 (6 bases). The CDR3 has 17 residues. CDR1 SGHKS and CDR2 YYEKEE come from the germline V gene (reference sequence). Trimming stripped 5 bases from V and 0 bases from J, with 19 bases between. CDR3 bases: TGTGCCAGCAGTTATGGAAGGACAGCCCCTAGCACAGATACGCAGTATTTT. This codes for CASSYGRTAPSTDTQYF.

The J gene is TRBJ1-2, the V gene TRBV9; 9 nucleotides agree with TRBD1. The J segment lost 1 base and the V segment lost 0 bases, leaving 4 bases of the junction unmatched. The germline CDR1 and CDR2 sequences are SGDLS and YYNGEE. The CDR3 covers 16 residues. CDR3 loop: CASSVGQGGFNYGYTF. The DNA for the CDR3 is TGTGCCAGCAGCGTAGGACAGGGGGGTTTTAACTATGGCTACACCTTC.

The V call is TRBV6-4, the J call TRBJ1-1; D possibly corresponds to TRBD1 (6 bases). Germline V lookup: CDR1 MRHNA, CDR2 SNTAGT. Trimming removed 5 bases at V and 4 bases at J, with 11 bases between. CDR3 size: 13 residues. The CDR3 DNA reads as TGTGCCAGCAGTATCCAACAGGGCACTGAAGCTTTCTTT. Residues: CASSIQQGTEAFF.

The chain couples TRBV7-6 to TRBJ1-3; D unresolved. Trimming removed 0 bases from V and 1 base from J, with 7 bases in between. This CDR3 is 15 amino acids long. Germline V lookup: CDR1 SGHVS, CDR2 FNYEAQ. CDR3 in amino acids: CASSLARGSGNTIYF. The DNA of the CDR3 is TGTGCCAGCAGCTTAGCGCGAGGTTCTGGAAACACCATATATTTT.

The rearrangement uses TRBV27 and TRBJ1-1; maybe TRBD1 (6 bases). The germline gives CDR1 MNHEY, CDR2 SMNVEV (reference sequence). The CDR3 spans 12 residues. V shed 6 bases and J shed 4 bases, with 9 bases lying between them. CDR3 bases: TGTGCCAGCAGGAACAGGGCCACTGAAGCTTTCTTT. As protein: CASRNRATEAFF.

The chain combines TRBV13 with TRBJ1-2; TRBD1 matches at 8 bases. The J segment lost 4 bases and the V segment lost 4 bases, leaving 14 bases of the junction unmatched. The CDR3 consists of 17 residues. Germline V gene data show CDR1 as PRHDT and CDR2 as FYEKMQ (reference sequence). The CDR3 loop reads CASSSTFRQGFSYGYTF. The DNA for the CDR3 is TGTGCCAGCAGCTCCACTTTCAGACAGGGGTTCTCCTATGGCTACACCTTC.

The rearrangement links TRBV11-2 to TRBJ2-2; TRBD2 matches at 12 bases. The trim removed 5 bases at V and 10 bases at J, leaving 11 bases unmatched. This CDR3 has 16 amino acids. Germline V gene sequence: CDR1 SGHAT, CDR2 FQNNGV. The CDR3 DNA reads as TGTGCCAGCAGCCAGTGGACTAGCGGGACCGGATCGGAGCTGTTTTTT. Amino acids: CASSQWTSGTGSELFF.

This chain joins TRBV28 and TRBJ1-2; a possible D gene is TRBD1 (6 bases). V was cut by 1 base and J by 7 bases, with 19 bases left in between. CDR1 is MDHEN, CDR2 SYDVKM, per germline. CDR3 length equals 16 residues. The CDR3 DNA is TGTGCCAGCAGTTTATTAGGGGCACAGGGAAGGGCTGGCTACACCTTC. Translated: CASSLLGAQGRAGYTF.

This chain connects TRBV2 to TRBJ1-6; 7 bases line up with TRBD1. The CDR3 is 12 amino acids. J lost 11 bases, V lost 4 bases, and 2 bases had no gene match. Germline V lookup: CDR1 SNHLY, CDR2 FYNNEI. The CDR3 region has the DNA TGTGCCAGCAGTGCCGACAGGGCACCCCTCCACTTT. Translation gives CASSADRAPLHF.

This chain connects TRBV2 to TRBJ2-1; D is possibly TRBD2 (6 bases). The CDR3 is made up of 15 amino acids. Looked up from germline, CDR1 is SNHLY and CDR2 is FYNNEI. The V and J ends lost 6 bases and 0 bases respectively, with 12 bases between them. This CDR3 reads CASSASESSYNEQFF. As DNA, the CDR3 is TGTGCCAGCAGCGCTAGCGAGAGCTCCTACAATGAGCAGTTCTTC.

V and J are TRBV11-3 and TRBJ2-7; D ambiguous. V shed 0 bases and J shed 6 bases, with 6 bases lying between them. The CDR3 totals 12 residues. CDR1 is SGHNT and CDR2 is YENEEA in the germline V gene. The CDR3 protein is CASSLDRGEQYF. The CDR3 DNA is TGTGCCAGCAGCTTAGATCGCGGCGAGCAGTACTTC.

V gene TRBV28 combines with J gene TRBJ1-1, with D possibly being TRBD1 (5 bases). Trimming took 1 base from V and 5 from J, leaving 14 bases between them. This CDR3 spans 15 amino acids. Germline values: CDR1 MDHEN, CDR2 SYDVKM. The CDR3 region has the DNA TGTGCCAGCAGTTTATTGGTCAGGGCTGGGACTGAAGCTTTCTTT. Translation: CASSLLVRAGTEAFF.

CDR3 loop: CASSPPDRELYGYTF. The CDR3 region has the DNA TGTGCCAGCAGTCCACCCGACAGGGAACTATATGGCTACACCTTC. J is TRBJ1-2 and V is TRBV28; 7 positions agree with TRBD1. In germline, CDR1 is MDHEN, CDR2 SYDVKM. V was clipped by 5 bases and J by 5 bases; unmatched bases: 11. The CDR3 is 15 amino acids.

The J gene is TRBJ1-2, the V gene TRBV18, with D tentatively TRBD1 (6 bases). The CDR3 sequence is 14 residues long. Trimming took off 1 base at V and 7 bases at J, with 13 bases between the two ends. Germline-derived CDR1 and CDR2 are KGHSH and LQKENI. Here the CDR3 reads CASSPLDRRSGYTF. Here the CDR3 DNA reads TGTGCCAGCTCACCACTGGACAGAAGGAGTGGCTACACCTTC.

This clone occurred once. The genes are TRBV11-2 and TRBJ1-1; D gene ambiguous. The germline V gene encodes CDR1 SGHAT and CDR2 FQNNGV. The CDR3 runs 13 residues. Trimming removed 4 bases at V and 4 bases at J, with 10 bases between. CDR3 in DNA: TGTGCCAGCAGCTCCAACCCGGGCACTGAAGCTTTCTTT. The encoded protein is CASSSNPGTEAFF.

CDR3 bases: TGCGCCAGCAGCAGAGGACAGCCCCCAGATACGCAGTATTTT. Protein product: CASSRGQPPDTQYF. The rearrangement uses TRBV5-1 and TRBJ2-3; possibly TRBD1 for D (6 bases). Deletions cut 4 bases from V and 4 bases from J, with 13 bases between. CDR3 size: 14 residues. Looked up from germline, CDR1 is SGHRS and CDR2 is YFSETQ.

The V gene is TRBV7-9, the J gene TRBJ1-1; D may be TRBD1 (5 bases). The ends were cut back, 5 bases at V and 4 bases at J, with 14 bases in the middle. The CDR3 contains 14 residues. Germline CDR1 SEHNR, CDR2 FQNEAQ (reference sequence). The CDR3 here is CASSEPGGVTEAFF. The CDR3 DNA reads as TGTGCCAGCAGCGAGCCCGGGGGGGTCACTGAAGCTTTCTTT.

CDR3 region: CASSPLAVNSGNTIYF. The CDR3 nucleotides are TGTGCCAGCTCACCACTGGCAGTCAACTCTGGAAACACCATATATTTT. The V and J genes are TRBV18 and TRBJ1-3; D call uncertain. The CDR3 consists of 16 residues. Trimming stripped 1 base from V and 0 bases from J, with 10 bases between. The germline gives CDR1 KGHSH, CDR2 LQKENI.

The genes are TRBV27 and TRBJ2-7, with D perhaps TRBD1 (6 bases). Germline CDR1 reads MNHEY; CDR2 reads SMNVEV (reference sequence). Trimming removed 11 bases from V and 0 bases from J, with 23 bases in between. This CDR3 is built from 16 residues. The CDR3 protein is CAVQVPQDRSSYEQYF. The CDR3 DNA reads TGTGCCGTCCAAGTGCCTCAAGACAGGAGCTCCTACGAGCAGTACTTC.

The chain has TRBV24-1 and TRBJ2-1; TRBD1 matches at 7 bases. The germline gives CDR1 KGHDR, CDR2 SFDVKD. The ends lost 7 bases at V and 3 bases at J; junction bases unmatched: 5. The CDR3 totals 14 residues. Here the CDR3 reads CATSRQGSYNEQFF. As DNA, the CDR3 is TGTGCCACCAGCCGACAGGGTAGCTACAATGAGCAGTTCTTC.

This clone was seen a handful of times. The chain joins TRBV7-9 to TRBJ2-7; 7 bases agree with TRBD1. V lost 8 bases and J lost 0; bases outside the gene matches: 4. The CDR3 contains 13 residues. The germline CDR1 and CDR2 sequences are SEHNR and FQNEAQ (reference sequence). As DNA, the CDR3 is TGTGCCAGCGACAGGGAGACCTCCTACGAGCAGTACTTC. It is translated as CASDRETSYEQYF.

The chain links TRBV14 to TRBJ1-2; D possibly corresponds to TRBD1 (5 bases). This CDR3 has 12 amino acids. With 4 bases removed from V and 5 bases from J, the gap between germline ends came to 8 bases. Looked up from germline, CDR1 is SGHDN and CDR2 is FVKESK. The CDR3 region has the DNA TGTGCCAGCAGCCCAACAGGATATGGCTACACCTTC. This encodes CASSPTGYGYTF.

CDR3 nucleotides: TGTGCCAGCCATAATCAGCCCCAGCATTTT. Translation gives CASHNQPQHF. The rearrangement links TRBV27 to TRBJ1-5; D is uncertain. The CDR3 runs 10 residues. Trimming removed 8 bases from V and 4 bases from J, with 3 bases in between. Per the germline V gene, CDR1 is MNHEY and CDR2 is SMNVEV (reference sequence).